Listed here are 5 T cell receptor beta chains from one sample, sequenced in a study of blood T cells in healthy people across ages. A second PCR of 7 to 11 cycles used a sample-barcoded 5' primer and a J-beta primer mix. TCRdb fed the 5' RACE reads into MiXCR, producing one record per CDR3 protein. Of around 650,000 distinct CDR3 sequences detected, about 34% appear once; the ten largest clones hold 15% to 17%. The sequencing sample was made of blood. The origin of the receptors is an elderly woman in good health.

This clonotype was picked up many times. V usage is TRBV10-3 and J usage is TRBJ2-3; either TRBD1 or TRBD2 may supply D (5 bases each). Germline loops: CDR1 ENHRY, CDR2 SYGVKD. There are 14 residues in the CDR3. The ends were cut back, 5 bases at V and 2 bases at J, with 11 bases in the middle. The CDR3 loop reads CAISSGTNTDTQYF. CDR3 DNA: TGTGCCATCAGTTCAGGGACCAACACAGATACGCAGTATTTT.

The chain joins TRBV5-4 to TRBJ2-1; TRBD2 might be the D (6 bases). V shed 5 bases and J shed 6 bases, with 15 bases lying between them. This CDR3 comprises 14 residues. Germline V gene data show CDR1 as SGHNT and CDR2 as YYREEE (reference sequence). The CDR3 nucleotides read TGTGCCAGCAGTTATAGACTAGTCACCAATGAGCAGTTCTTC. As protein: CASSYRLVTNEQFF.

This clonotype was observed a few times. A much larger clone differs by one base, so this may be a read error. The CDR3: CASSKDRSSYNEQYF. In DNA, the CDR3 is TGTGCCAGCAGCAAAGACAGGAGCTCCTACAATGAGCAGTACTTC. The gene calls are TRBV7-2 and TRBJ2-1, with D possibly being TRBD1 (6 bases). With the DNA end fitting TRBJ2-7 better, the J assignment may be wrong. The germline V gene encodes CDR1 SGHTA and CDR2 FQGNSA. This CDR3 is 15 amino acids long.

In this sample, this clonotype turned up many times. The gene calls are TRBV5-1 and TRBJ2-3; a possible D gene is TRBD2 (5 bases). V lost 6 bases and J lost 0, with 11 bases in between. Looked up from germline, CDR1 is SGHRS and CDR2 is YFSETQ. CDR3 length: 14 residues. The CDR3 spells CASIEGVSTDTQYF. CDR3 DNA: TGCGCCAGCATTGAGGGAGTCAGCACAGATACGCAGTATTTT.

Many counts were recorded for this clonotype. The chain has TRBV9 and TRBJ2-5; possible D gene TRBD1, 5 bases. This CDR3 region has 15 residues. Deletions cut 0 bases from V and 2 bases from J, with 11 bases between. Germline values: CDR1 SGDLS, CDR2 YYNGEE. The CDR3 DNA reads TGTGCCAGCAGCGTAGAAGAGACAGTTCAAGAGACCCAGTACTTC. Protein: CASSVEETVQETQYF. The full variable domain, in which reference TRBV9 and TRBJ2-5 provide the parts outside the CDR3, is DSGVTQTPKHLITATGQRVTLRCSPRSGDLSVYWYQQSLDQGLQFLIQYYNGEERAKGNILERFSAQQFPDLHSELNLSSLELGDSALYFCASSVEETVQETQYFGPGTRLLVL.